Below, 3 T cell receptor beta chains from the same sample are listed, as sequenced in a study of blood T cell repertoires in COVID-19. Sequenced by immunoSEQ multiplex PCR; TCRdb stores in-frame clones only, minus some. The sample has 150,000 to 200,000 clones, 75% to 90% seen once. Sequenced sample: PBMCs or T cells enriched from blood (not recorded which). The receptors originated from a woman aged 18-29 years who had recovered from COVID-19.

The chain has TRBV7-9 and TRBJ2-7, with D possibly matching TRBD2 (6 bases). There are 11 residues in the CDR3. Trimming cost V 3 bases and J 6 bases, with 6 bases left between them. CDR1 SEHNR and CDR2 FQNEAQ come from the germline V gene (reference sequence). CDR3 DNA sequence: TGTGCCAGCAGCTTCGGGGGCGAGCAGTACTTC. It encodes CASSFGGEQYF.

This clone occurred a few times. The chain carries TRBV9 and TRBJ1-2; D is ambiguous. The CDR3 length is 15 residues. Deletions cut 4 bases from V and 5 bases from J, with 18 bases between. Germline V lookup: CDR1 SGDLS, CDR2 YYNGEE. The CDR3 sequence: CASSPGNGDWYGYTF. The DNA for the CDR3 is TGTGCCAGCAGCCCCGGGAACGGTGATTGGTATGGCTACACCTTC.

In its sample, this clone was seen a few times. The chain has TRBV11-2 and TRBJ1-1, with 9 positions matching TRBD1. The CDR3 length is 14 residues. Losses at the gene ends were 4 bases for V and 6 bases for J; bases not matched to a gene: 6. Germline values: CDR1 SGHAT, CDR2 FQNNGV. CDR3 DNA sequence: TGTGCCAGCAGCTCGCCGGGACAGGGCCCTGAAGCTTTCTTT. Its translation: CASSSPGQGPEAFF.